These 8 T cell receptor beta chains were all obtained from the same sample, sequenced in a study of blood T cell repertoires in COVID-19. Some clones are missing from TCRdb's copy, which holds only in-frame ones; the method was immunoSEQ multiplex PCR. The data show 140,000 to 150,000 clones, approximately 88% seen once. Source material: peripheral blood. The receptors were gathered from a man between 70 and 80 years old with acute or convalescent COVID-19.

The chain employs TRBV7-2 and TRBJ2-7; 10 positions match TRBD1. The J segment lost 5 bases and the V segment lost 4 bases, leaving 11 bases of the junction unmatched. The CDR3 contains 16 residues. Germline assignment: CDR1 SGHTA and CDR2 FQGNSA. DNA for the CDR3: TGTGCCAGCAGCTATCGCGCCGGGACAGGGGAGAACGAGCAGTACTTC. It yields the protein CASSYRAGTGENEQYF.

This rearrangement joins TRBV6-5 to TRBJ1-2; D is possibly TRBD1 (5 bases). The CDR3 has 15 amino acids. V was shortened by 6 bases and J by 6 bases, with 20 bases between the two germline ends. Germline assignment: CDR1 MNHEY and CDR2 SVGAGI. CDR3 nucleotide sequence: TGTGCCAGCAGGCAACGCGGGACCAGGCAGCATGGCTACACCTTC. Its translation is CASRQRGTRQHGYTF.

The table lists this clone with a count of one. The CDR3 DNA reads TGCAGCGATCAAAGGGGGGGACAGGGAGGCTATGGCTACACCTTC. It encodes CSDQRGGQGGYGYTF. The chain couples TRBV29-1 to TRBJ1-2, with 9 positions matching TRBD1. The CDR3 contains 15 residues. The V segment lost 7 bases and the J segment 4 bases; nucleotides outside the gene matches: 13. CDR1 is SQVTM and CDR2 is ANQGSEA in the germline V gene. The variable domain in full, with the rest retrieved from reference TRBV29-1 and TRBJ1-2, is SAVISQKPSRDICQRGTSLTIQCQVDSQVTMMFWYRQQPGQSLTLIATANQGSEATYESGFVIDKFPISRPNLTFSTLTVSNMSPEDSSIYLCSDQRGGQGGYGYTFGSGTRLTVV.

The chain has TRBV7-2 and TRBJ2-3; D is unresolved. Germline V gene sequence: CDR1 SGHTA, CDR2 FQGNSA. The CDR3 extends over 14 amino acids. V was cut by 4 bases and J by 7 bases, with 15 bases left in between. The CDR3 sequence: CASSYPTTSHTQYF. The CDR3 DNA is TGTGCCAGCAGCTACCCAACTACTTCCCATACGCAGTATTTT.

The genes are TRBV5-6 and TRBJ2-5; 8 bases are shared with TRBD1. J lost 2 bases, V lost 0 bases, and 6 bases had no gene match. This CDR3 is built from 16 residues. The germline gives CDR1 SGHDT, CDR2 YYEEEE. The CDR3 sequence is CASSLGTGGGQETQYF. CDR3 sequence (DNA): TGTGCCAGCAGCTTGGGCACAGGGGGTGGTCAAGAGACCCAGTACTTC. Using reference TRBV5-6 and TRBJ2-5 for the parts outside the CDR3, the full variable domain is DAGVTQSPTHLIKTRGQQVTLRCSPKSGHDTVSWYQQALGQGPQFIFQYYEEEERQRGNFPDRFSGHQFPNYSSELNVNALLLGDSALYLCASSLGTGGGQETQYFGPGTRLLVL.

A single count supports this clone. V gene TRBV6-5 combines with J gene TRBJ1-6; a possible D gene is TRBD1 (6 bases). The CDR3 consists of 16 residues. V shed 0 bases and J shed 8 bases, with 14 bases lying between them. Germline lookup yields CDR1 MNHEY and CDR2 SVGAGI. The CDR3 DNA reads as TGTGCCAGCAGTTACTCGTACAGGGTTGGGGATTCACCCCTCCACTTT. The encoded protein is CASSYSYRVGDSPLHF.

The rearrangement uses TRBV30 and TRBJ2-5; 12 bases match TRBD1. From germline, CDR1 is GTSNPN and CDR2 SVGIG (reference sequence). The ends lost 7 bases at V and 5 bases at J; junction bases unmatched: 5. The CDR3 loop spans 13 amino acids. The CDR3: CAFGTGGDETQYF. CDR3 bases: TGTGCCTTTGGGACAGGGGGCGACGAGACCCAGTACTTC.

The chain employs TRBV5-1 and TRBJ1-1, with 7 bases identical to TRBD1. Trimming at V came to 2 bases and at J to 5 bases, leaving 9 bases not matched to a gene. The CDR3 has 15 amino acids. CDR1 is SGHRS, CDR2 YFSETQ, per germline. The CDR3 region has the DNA TGCGCCAGCAGCTTTGCAGGACAGGCGGAAACTGAAGCTTTCTTT. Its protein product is CASSFAGQAETEAFF.